The sequence of this TCR beta chain was determined in a study of cytomegalovirus exposure and HLA in healthy donors. A multiplex PCR was run with 60 Vbeta primers and 13 Jbeta primers. TCRdb's table, derived via immunoSEQ multiplex PCR, lists solely in-frame clones and lacks some. The sample has around 70,000 clones; 86% are singletons. The CDR3 totals 13 residues. Germline V gives CDR1 SGHNT, CDR2 YYREEE (reference sequence). Trimming took off 2 bases at V and 6 bases at J, with 11 bases between the two ends. This TCR came from a woman younger than 45 in good health and CMV-seronegative. Input material: PBMCs. The chain recombines TRBV5-4 with TRBJ2-5; D is unresolved. The CDR3 DNA sequence: TGTGCCAGCAGCTTTCCGAGTAGCCAGACCCAGTACTTC. This codes for CASSFPSSQTQYF. Combining the CDR3 with reference TRBV5-4 and TRBJ2-5 gives the whole variable domain ETGVTQSPTHLIKTRGQQVTLRCSSQSGHNTVSWYQQALGQGPQFIFQYYREEENGRGNFPPRFSGLQFPNYSSELNVNALELDDSALYLCASSFPSSQTQYFGPGTRLLVL.